This section outlines one T cell receptor (beta chain) sequence together with its context. Germline trimming cut 4 bases from V and 1 base from J; bases unmatched to any gene: 4. The CDR3 spans 14 residues. CDR1 and CDR2 from the germline V gene are SGHRS and YFSETQ. Assays captured about 10^5 TCR templates per sample. The table came from immunoSEQ multiplex PCR; TCRdb's copy has only in-frame clones and leaves some out. The table shows 100,000 to 120,000 clones, with roughly 90% occurring only once. This specimen belongs to a study of siplizumab effects on memory and regulatory T cells. Source material: CD4+ T cells sorted from blood. This chain joins TRBV5-1 and TRBJ2-5; TRBD1 agrees at 7 bases. This receptor was obtained from a human donor in good health. The CDR3 is CASSVGTAQETQYF. The CDR3 DNA follows: TGCGCCAGCAGCGTCGGGACAGCCCAAGAGACCCAGTACTTC. Based on the CDR3 plus reference TRBV5-1 and TRBJ2-5, the full variable domain is KAGVTQTPRYLIKTRGQQVTLSCSPISGHRSVSWYQQTPGQGLQFLFEYFSETQRNKGNFPGRFSGRQFSNSRSEMNVSTLELGDSALYLCASSVGTAQETQYFGPGTRLLVL.